This T cell receptor beta chain was identified in a study of graft-versus-host responses after intestinal transplantation. The overall study: Anti-thymocyte globulin induction preceded three to four years of tacrolimus and steroid maintenance in all recipients.

Only a few counts were recorded for this clone. Its antigen is not known. The CDR3 covers 13 residues. V was pared by 5 bases and J by 7 bases, with 14 bases between. Germline V gene lookup returns CDR1 SGHAT and CDR2 FQNNGV. Profiling relied on immunoSEQ multiplex PCR, and the TCRdb table lists in-frame clones only, not all of them. The sample yields roughly 89,000 clones, approximately 90% seen once. Overall study results and limits: GvH clones turned up in recipient marrow; some had shown up first in ileum or blood. Circulating GvH clone levels at their peak were associated with HvG declines (early post-transplant).

The material sequenced was unstimulated CD4+ T cells sorted from spleen or lymph node cells, taken before intestinal transplant. The chain recombines TRBV11-2 with TRBJ1-2; D is ambiguous. This TCR came from a human donor who received an intestinal transplant. Here the CDR3 reads CASSLRFGGGYTF. Here the CDR3 DNA reads TGTGCCAGCAGCCTCCGTTTTGGAGGTGGCTACACCTTC.